A single sample gave rise to the 2 T cell receptor beta chains below, sequenced in a study of blood T cell repertoires in COVID-19. Produced via immunoSEQ multiplex PCR; TCRdb's table is partial and in-frame only. The data show approximately 130,000 clones, about 90% seen once. Sequencing input: peripheral blood. These receptors were collected from a woman aged 45-59 years who had recovered from COVID-19.

The chain carries TRBV6-2 or TRBV6-3 and TRBJ1-6; no firm D call. Per germline, CDR1 MNHEY and CDR2 SVGEGT. This CDR3 spans 14 amino acids. Trimming took 2 bases from V and 7 from J, leaving 9 bases between them. The CDR3 loop reads CASSYSGSNSPLHF. CDR3 DNA: TGTGCCAGCAGTTACAGCGGCAGCAATTCACCCCTCCACTTT.

The V call is TRBV2, the J call TRBJ2-1; TRBD2 matches 10 bases. There are 11 residues in the CDR3. Trimming removed 7 bases from V and 12 bases from J; junction bases left unmatched: 3. Germline CDR1 is SNHLY and CDR2 is FYNNEI. The CDR3 here is CASTSGGMQFF. The DNA for the CDR3 is TGTGCCAGCACTAGCGGGGGAATGCAGTTCTTC.